The rows below give T cell receptor beta chains drawn from one sample of a study of CD8+CD57+ T cells in acquired aplastic anemia. One entry per CDR3 protein results from TCRdb running MiXCR on the reads. There are 180,000 or so distinct CDR3 sequences in the sample; less than 50% occur only once, and 1.8% lies in the top ten. Source material: sorted CD4+, CD8+, or CD8+CD57+ T cells (not recorded which) from PBMCs. The receptors originated from a human donor with aplastic anemia. CDR3s include the opening cysteine and the closing phenylalanine or tryptophan. Each record gives: CDR3 protein, CDR3 DNA, J gene, D gene, V gene, clone size. The D gene is left open where the match is weak. Some rows mark clone size as missing; the rest say once, few, many or name a class of expanded clone.

CSARDLGQNYGYTF | TGCAGTGCTAGAGATCTCGGGCAAAACTATGGCTACACCTTC | TRBJ1-2 | - | TRBV20-1 | -
CASSLEGLPTDTQYF | TGTGCCAGCAGCTTAGAGGGACTCCCCACAGATACGCAGTATTTT | TRBJ2-3 | - | TRBV11-2 | -
CASSVAWGGNQPQHF | TGTGCCAGCAGTGTCGCATGGGGAGGCAATCAGCCCCAGCATTTT | TRBJ1-5 | - | TRBV6-1 | -
CASSLSVTGELFF | TGTGCCAGCAGCTTAAGTGTCACCGGGGAGCTGTTTTTT | TRBJ2-2 | - | TRBV7-3 | -
CASRLAGAAYNEQFF | TGTGCCAGCAGACTAGCGGGCGCCGCCTACAATGAGCAGTTCTTC | TRBJ2-1 | TRBD2 | TRBV12-3/TRBV12-4 | -
CASSARFSTDTQYF | TGTGCCAGCAGTGCCAGGTTTAGCACAGATACGCAGTATTTT | TRBJ2-3 | - | TRBV9 | -
CASSELAGGQETQYF | TGTGCCAGCAGTGAACTAGCGGGGGGGCAAGAGACCCAGTACTTC | TRBJ2-5 | TRBD2 | TRBV6-4 | few
CASSPKGVKEYGYTF | TGTGCCAGCAGCCCCAAAGGGGTGAAGGAATATGGCTACACCTTC | TRBJ1-2 | - | TRBV7-2 | many
CSDWDRGDTEAFF | TGCAGCGATTGGGACAGGGGCGACACTGAAGCTTTCTTT | TRBJ1-1 | TRBD1 | TRBV29-1 | few
CASSVSVKAQYF | TGTGCCAGCAGTGTCAGTGTTAAAGCGCAGTATTTT | TRBJ2-3 | - | TRBV7-2 | many
CATSDGLSSYNEQFF | TGTGCCACCAGTGATGGACTGAGCTCCTACAATGAGCAGTTCTTC | TRBJ2-1 | - | TRBV24-1 | -
CASKGYAIPEQYF | TGTGCCAGCAAGGGGTACGCGATTCCCGAGCAGTACTTC | TRBJ2-7 | - | TRBV2 | -